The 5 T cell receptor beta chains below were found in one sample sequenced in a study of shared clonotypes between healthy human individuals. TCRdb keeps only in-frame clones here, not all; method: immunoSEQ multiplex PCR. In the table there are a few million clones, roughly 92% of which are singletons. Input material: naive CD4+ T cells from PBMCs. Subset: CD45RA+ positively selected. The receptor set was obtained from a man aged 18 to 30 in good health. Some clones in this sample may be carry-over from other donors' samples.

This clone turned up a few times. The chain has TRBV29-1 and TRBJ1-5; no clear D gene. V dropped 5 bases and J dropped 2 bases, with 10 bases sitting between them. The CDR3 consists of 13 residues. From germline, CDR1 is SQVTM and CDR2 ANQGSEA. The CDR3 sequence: CSVPKGGNQPQHF. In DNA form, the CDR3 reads TGCAGCGTTCCCAAAGGTGGCAATCAGCCCCAGCATTTT.

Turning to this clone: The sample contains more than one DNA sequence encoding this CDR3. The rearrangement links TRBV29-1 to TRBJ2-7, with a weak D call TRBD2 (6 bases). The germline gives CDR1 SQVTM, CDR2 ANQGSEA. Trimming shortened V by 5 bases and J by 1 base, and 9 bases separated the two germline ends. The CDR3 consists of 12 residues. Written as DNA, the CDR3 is TGCAGCGTTAGCGCGGGGTCCTACGAGCAGTACTTC. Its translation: CSVSAGSYEQYF.

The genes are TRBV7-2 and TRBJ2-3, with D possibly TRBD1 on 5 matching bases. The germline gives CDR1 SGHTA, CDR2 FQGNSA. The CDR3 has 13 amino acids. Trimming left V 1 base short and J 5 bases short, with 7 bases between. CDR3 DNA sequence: TGTGCCAGCAGCTTAGAGGGGAAAGATACGCAGTATTTT. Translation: CASSLEGKDTQYF.

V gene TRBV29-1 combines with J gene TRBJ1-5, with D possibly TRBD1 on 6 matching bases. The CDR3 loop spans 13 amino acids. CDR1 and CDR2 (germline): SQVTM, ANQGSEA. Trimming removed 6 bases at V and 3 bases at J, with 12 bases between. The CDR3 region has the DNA TGCAGCGTCGTTACAGGGCTCAATCAGCCCCAGCATTTT. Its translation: CSVVTGLNQPQHF.

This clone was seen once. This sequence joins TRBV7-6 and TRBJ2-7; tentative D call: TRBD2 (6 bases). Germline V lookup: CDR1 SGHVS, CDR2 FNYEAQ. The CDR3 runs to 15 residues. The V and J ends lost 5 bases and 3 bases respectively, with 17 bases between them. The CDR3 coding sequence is TGTGCCAGCAGCCGAGCTAGCTCGGGGGTCTACGAGCAGTACTTC. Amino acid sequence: CASSRASSGVYEQYF.